This T cell receptor (beta chain) was captured by sequencing in a study of T cells in Graves' hyperthyroidism and ophthalmopathy. The germline gives CDR1 LGHNA, CDR2 YSLEER. There are 15 residues in the CDR3. The ends lost 2 bases at V and 3 bases at J; junction bases unmatched: 3. RNA transcripts yielded amplified TCR beta CDR3 regions. TCR CDR3 underwent first-round RT-PCR with the HTBI primer set. TCRdb used MiXCR to reprocess the multiplex PCR reads, holding one entry per CDR3 protein. Seen here are 640,000 or so distinct CDR3 sequences, more than 13% observed once, and the top ten hold around 7%.

The sample comprised blood. The chain links TRBV4-3 to TRBJ1-5; 8 nucleotides agree with TRBD1. The receptor was derived from a woman younger than 30 with Graves' ophthalmopathy. CDR3 nucleotide sequence: TGCGCCAGCAGCCAAATGACAGGGGTCAATCAGCCCCAGCATTTT. Translating it yields CASSQMTGVNQPQHF.